Below are 3 T cell receptor beta chains sequenced from a single sample in a study of blood T cell repertoires in COVID-19. Here immunoSEQ multiplex PCR was the method, and the copy in TCRdb shows in-frame clones only, minus some. This table has 55,000 to 70,000 clones, around nine tenths appearing once. Sequenced: peripheral blood. The receptors originated from a woman aged 45 to 65 with COVID-19, enrolled during active disease.

This chain uses TRBV30 with TRBJ2-7, with TRBD1 as a possible D gene (5 bases). The CDR3 length is 15 residues. V lost 0 bases and J 3 bases, leaving 15 bases between the germline ends. CDR1 is GTSNPN, CDR2 SVGIG, per germline (reference sequence). The CDR3 loop reads CAWSVQGVPYYEQYF. The CDR3 DNA reads as TGTGCCTGGAGTGTACAAGGGGTACCTTACTACGAGCAGTACTTC. Full variable domain (outside the CDR3, taken from reference TRBV30 and TRBJ2-7): SQTIHQWPATLVQPVGSPLSLECTVEGTSNPNLYWYRQAAGRGLQLLFYSVGIGQISSEVPQNLSASRPQDRQFILSSKKLLLSDSGFYLCAWSVQGVPYYEQYFGPGTRLTVT.

This chain joins TRBV28 and TRBJ2-6; 9 bases line up with TRBD1. The V gene end was trimmed by 6 bases and the J gene end by 0 bases; junction bases not matched to a gene: 3. The CDR3 is made up of 16 amino acids. Germline assignment: CDR1 MDHEN and CDR2 SYDVKM. CDR3 in DNA: TGTGCCAGCAGAGGGACAGGGTTCTCTGGGGCCAACGTCCTGACTTTC. Translated: CASRGTGFSGANVLTF.

The CDR3, as DNA: TGTGCCAGTAGTATCAGCGCAGGGAGGACCGGGGAGCTGTTTTTT. Translation: CASSISAGRTGELFF. The V call is TRBV19, the J call TRBJ2-2; the D gene is possibly TRBD2 (6 bases). From germline, CDR1 is LNHDA and CDR2 SQIVND (reference sequence). V was pared by 3 bases and J by 5 bases, with 13 bases between. The length of the CDR3 is 15 residues.